Shown below are 10 T cell receptor beta chains from a single sample sequenced in a study of tumor-infiltrating lymphocytes in primary liver carcinoma. A constant-region primer primed TCR beta cDNA synthesis from 400 to 550 ng of total RNA. Libraries of TCR beta came from three nested multiplex PCR rounds with slightly modified ARM-PCR. Amplification in the first two PCR rounds was performed using TRBV1-TRBV30 forward primers and a C-beta reverse primer for around 9 cycles each. TCRdb fed the multiplex PCR reads into MiXCR, producing one record per CDR3 protein. The data show some 180,000 distinct CDR3 sequences, about 82% seen once. Unsorted bulk tissue, roughly 19-34 mg of it, served as the source for co-extraction of RNA and DNA. The sequenced material came from tumor tissue from primary liver carcinoma. Every receptor here comes from a man between 35 and 55 years old with primary liver carcinoma and hepatitis B virus infection.

The chain combines TRBV4-2 with TRBJ1-4; D unresolved. The length of the CDR3 is 13 residues. Germline V gene data show CDR1 as LGHNA and CDR2 as YNFKEQ. The V and J ends lost 1 base and 7 bases respectively, with 7 bases between them. The CDR3 here is CASSQAHCEKLFF. CDR3 in DNA: TGTGCCAGCAGCCAAGCCCACTGTGAAAAACTGTTTTTT.

As regards this clonotype: One end of the junction varies from germline; a read error may be responsible. The chain has TRBV2 and TRBJ2-7, with unresolved D. The CDR3 is 10 residues long. Germline-derived CDR1 and CDR2 are SNHLY and FYNNEI. The CDR3 protein is CVSKAYKQYF. The CDR3 DNA sequence: TGTGTCAGCAAGGCCTACAAGCAGTACTTC.

This clonotype was detected only once. This CDR3 is missing its conserved last phenylalanine or tryptophan, likely due to a read error. The J gene is TRBJ1-5, the V gene TRBV2; D gene ambiguous. Germline assignment: CDR1 SNHLY and CDR2 FYNNEI. CDR3 length: 14 amino acids. The germline V and J ends were trimmed by 1 base and 3 bases, with 7 bases remaining between them. CDR3 DNA sequence: TGTGCCAGCAGTGAAGTCACAGTCAATCAGCCCCAGCATTAT. This sequence encodes CASSEVTVNQPQHY.

Notes on this clonotype: A read error may explain this, as a much larger clone is one base away. The chain is built from TRBV7-9 and TRBJ2-7, with D possibly being TRBD1 (5 bases). Germline assignment: CDR1 SEHNR and CDR2 FQNEAQ (reference sequence). The CDR3 is made up of 12 amino acids. In DNA form, the CDR3 reads TGTGCCAGCAGATTAGGGGTTCGCGAGCAGTACTTC. This encodes CASRLGVREQYF.

With regard to this clonotype: The final CDR3 position lacks the conserved phenylalanine or tryptophan, pointing to a likely read error. The chain is built from TRBV5-4 and TRBJ2-1, with D possibly matching TRBD2 (5 bases). Per germline, CDR1 SGHNT and CDR2 YYREEE (reference sequence). Trimming stripped 2 bases from V and 8 bases from J, with 14 bases between. This CDR3 has 14 amino acids. The CDR3 here is CASSFGRGYDEQFS. The CDR3 nucleotides read TGTGCCAGCAGCTTTGGCCGGGGTTACGATGAGCAGTTCTCC.

As concerns this clonotype: A read error is likely, as this CDR3 ends without the conserved phenylalanine or tryptophan. The chain joins TRBV11-3 to TRBJ2-1; unclear D gene. In germline, CDR1 is SGHNT, CDR2 YENEEA. The CDR3 is made up of 14 amino acids. The CDR3 nucleotides are TGTGCCAGCGGCTTAGGCATCTCGAACAATGAGCAGTTCCTC. Translated: CASGLGISNNEQFL.

Regarding this clonotype: One end of the junction does not line up with germline, which may come from a read error. The rearrangement joins TRBV30 to TRBJ1-1; tentatively, D is TRBD1 (5 bases). The CDR3 consists of 13 residues. CDR1 and CDR2 (germline): GTSNPN, SVGIG (reference sequence). This CDR3 reads CVWSLFEGTEALF. CDR3 bases: TGTGTCTGGAGCCTCTTCGAGGGGACTGAAGCTTTGTTC.

This chain joins TRBV29-1 and TRBJ2-7, with D possibly being TRBD1 or TRBD2 (5 bases each). Germline V CDR1 and CDR2: SQVTM, ANQGSEA. The CDR3 extends over 11 amino acids. V was trimmed by 7 bases and J by 6 bases, leaving 13 bases between them. CDR3 DNA: TGCAGCGCCCACTACGGGGCCGAGCAGTACTTC. Its protein is CSAHYGAEQYF.

Remarks on this clonotype: At one boundary the junction diverges from the germline segment, which might be a read error. V usage is TRBV14 and J usage is TRBJ1-1; D is unclear. The CDR3 sequence is 14 residues long. Germline V CDR1 and CDR2: SGHDN, FVKESK. CDR3 nucleotide sequence: TGTACCAGCAGCCAAATTGTGGGTCCTCTCGAATCTTTCTTT. This gives the protein CTSSQIVGPLESFF.

Regarding this clonotype: This could be a read error, since a much larger clone is one nucleotide away. The chain joins TRBV28 to TRBJ2-7; TRBD1 or TRBD2 may be the D gene (5 bases each). The CDR3 length is 13 residues. V gave up 11 bases and J gave up 7 bases, with 21 bases separating them. The germline CDR1 and CDR2 sequences are MDHEN and SYDVKM. CDR3 sequence (DNA): TGTGCCTGCACCTCCGCCCGGGGCGGAGAGCAGTACTTC. Translating gives CACTSARGGEQYF.